This T cell receptor (beta chain) was sequenced for a study of cytomegalovirus exposure and HLA in healthy donors. General study findings and limits: A later analysis showed that HLA-associated TCR beta chains had undergone more clonal expansion than equally common others. Researchers reported that a few CMV-associated chains were confirmed in vitro as CMV antigen-specific.

60 Vbeta and 13 Jbeta primers were used in PCR. Generated by immunoSEQ multiplex PCR, the TCRdb table keeps only in-frame clones and is missing some. The table shows about 120,000 clones, with approximately 80% occurring only once. Concerning this clone: The antigen is undetermined.

Source material: PBMCs. The sequence was obtained from a man aged 25-45 years in good health and CMV-seropositive.

The CDR3 spells CASSYSGEGEKLFF. In DNA form, the CDR3 reads TGTGCCAGCAGTTACTCAGGGGAGGGTGAAAAACTGTTTTTT. The chain is built from TRBV6-5 and TRBJ1-4; TRBD1 might be the D (5 bases). This CDR3 has 14 amino acids. Germline V gene sequence: CDR1 MNHEY, CDR2 SVGAGI. The V end lost 0 bases, the J end lost 7 bases, and 9 bases lay between the germline ends.